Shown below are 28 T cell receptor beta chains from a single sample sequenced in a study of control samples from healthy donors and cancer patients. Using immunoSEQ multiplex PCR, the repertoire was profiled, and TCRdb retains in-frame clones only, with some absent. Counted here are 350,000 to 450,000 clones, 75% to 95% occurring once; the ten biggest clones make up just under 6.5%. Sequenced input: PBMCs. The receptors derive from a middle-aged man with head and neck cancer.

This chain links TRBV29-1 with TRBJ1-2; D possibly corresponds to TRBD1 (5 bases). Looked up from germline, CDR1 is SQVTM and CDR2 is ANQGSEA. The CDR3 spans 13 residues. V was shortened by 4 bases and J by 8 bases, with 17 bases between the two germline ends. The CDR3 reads CSVGQLRIEGYTF. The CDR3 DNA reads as TGCAGCGTTGGACAGCTAAGAATAGAAGGCTACACCTTC.

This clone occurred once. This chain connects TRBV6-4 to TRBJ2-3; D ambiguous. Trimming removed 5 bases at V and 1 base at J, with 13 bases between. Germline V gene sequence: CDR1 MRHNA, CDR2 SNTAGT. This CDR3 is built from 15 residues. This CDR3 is CASSSSGEGTDTQYF. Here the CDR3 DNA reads TGTGCCAGCAGTTCCTCTGGAGAGGGCACAGATACGCAGTATTTT.

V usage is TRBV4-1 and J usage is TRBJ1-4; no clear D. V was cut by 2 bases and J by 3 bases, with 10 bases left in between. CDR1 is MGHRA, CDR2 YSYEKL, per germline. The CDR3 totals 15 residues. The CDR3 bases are TGCGCCAGCAGCCAATCATCAAGACCTAATGAAAAACTGTTTTTT. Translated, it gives CASSQSSRPNEKLFF.

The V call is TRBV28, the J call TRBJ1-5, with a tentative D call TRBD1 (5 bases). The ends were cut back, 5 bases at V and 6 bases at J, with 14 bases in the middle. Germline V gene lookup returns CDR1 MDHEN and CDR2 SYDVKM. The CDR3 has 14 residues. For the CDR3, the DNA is TGTGCCAGCAGTCCTCGGGGGAGTAGTCAGCCCCAGCATTTT. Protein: CASSPRGSSQPQHF.

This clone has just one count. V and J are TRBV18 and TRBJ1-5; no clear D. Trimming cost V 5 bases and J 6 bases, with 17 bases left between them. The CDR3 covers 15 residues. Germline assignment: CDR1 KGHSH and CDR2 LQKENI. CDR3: CASSSQGNSGQPQHF. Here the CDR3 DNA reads TGTGCCAGCTCATCTCAAGGGAACAGTGGTCAGCCCCAGCATTTT. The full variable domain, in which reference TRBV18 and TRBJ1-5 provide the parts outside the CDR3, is NAGVMQNPRHLVRRRGQEARLRCSPMKGHSHVYWYRQLPEEGLKFMVYLQKENIIDESGMPKERFSAEFPKEGPSILRIQQVVRGDSAAYFCASSSQGNSGQPQHFGDGTRLSIL.

Here the CDR3 DNA reads TGTGCCTGGGCATATAGCAATCAGCCCCAGCATTTT. This gives the protein CAWAYSNQPQHF. V usage is TRBV30 and J usage is TRBJ1-5; unclear D gene. Looked up from germline, CDR1 is GTSNPN and CDR2 is SVGIG (reference sequence). This CDR3 is built from 12 residues. Trimming left V 5 bases short and J 0 bases short, with 5 bases between.

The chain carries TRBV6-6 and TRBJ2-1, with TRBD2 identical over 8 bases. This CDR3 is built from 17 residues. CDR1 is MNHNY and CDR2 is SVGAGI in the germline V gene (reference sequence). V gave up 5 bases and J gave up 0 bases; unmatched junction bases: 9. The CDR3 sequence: CASSQLPGTSSYNEQFF. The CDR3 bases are TGTGCCAGCAGTCAACTCCCTGGGACTAGCTCCTACAATGAGCAGTTCTTC.

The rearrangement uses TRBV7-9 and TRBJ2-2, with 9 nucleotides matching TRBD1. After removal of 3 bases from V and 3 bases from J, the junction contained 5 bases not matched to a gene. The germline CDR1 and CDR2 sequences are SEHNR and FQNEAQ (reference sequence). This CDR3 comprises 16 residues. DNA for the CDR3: TGTGCCAGCAGCTTCACGGACAGGGGCGACACCGGGGAGCTGTTTTTT. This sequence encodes CASSFTDRGDTGELFF.

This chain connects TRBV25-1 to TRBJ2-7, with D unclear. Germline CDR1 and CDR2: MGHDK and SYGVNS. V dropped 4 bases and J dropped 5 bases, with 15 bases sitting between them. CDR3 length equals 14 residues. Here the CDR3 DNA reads TGTGCCAGCAGTGCCGGGTTGGCGGTCGACGAGCAGTACTTC. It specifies CASSAGLAVDEQYF.

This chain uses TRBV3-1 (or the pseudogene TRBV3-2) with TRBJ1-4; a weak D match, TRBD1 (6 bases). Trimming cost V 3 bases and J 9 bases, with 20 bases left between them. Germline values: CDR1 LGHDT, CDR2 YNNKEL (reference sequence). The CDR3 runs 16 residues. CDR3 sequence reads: CASSQESGRGGKKLFF. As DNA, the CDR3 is TGTGCCAGCAGCCAGGAAAGCGGGAGGGGGGGGAAAAAACTGTTTTTT.

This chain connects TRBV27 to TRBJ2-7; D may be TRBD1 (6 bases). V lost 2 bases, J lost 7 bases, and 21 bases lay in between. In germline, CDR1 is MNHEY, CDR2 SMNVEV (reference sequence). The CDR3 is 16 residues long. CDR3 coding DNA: TGTGCCAGCAGTTTACTCTCGACAGGCCCATCTGGGGAGCAGTACTTC. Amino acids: CASSLLSTGPSGEQYF.

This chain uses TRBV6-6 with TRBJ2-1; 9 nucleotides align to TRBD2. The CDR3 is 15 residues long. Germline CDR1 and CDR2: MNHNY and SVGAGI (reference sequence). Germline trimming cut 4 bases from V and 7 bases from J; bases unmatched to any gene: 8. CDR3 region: CASSSQSGRRNEQFF. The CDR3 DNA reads TGTGCCAGCAGTTCCCAAAGCGGGAGGCGGAATGAGCAGTTCTTC.

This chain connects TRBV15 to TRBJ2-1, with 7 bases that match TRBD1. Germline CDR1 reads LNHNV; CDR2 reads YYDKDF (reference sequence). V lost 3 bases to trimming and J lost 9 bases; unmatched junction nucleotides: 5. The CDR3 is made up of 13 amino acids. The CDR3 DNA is TGTGCCACCAGCAGGGGTACAGGGGTTGAGCAGTTCTTC. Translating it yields CATSRGTGVEQFF. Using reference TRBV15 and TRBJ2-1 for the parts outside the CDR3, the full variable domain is DAMVIQNPRYQVTQFGKPVTLSCSQTLNHNVMYWYQQKSSQAPKLLFHYYDKDFNNEADTPDNFQSRRPNTSFCFLDIRSPGLGDTAMYLCATSRGTGVEQFFGPGTRLTVL.

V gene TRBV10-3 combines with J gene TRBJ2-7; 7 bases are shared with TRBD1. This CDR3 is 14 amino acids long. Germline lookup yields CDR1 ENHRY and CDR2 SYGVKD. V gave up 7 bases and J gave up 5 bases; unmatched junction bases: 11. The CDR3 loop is CAITPGQWANEQYF. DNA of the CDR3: TGTGCCATCACTCCGGGACAGTGGGCAAACGAGCAGTACTTC.

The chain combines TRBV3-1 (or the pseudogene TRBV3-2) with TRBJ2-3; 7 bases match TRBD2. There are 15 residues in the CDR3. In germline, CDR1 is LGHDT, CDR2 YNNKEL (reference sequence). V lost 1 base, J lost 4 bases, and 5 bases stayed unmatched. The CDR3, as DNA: TGTGCCAGCAGCCAAGTGGCGGGAGCGGCAGATACGCAGTATTTT. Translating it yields CASSQVAGAADTQYF.

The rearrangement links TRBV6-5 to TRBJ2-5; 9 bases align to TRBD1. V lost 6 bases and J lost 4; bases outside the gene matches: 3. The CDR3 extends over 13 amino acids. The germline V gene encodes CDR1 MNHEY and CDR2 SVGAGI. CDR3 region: CASRRDRVETQYF. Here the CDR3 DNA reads TGTGCCAGCAGGAGGGACAGGGTAGAGACCCAGTACTTC.

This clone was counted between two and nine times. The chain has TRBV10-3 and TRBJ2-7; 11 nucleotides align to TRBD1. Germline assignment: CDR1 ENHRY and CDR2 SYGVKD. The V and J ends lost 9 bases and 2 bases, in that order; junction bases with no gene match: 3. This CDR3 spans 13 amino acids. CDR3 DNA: TGTGCCATGGGACAGGGGGTTACCTACGAGCAGTACTTC. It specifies CAMGQGVTYEQYF.

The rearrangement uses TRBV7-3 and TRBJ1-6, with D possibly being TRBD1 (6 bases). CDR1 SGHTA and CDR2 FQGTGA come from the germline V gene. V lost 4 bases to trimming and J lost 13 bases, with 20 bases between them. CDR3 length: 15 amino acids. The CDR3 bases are TGTGCCAGCAGCTCAAACCCGGGACAAGAGTTTCCCCTCCACTTT. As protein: CASSSNPGQEFPLHF.

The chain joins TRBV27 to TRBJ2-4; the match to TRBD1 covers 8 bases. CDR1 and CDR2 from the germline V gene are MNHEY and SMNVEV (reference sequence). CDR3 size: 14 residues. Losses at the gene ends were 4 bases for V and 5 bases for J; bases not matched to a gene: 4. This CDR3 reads CASSWTGPENIQYF. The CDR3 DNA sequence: TGTGCCAGCAGTTGGACAGGGCCCGAAAACATTCAGTACTTC.

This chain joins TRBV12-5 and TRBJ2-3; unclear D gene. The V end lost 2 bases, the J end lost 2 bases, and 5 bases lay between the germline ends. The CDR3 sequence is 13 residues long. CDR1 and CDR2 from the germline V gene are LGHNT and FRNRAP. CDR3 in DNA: TGTGCTAGTGGTTTGACAGCCACAGATACGCAGTATTTT. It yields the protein CASGLTATDTQYF.

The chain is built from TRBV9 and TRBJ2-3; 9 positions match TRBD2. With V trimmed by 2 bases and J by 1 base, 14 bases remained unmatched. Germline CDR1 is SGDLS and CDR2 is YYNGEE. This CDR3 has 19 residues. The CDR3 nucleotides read TGTGCCAGCAGCGTTGCGCGGGAGGGCCCGGGTGGGGGCACAGATACGCAGTATTTT. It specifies CASSVAREGPGGGTDTQYF.

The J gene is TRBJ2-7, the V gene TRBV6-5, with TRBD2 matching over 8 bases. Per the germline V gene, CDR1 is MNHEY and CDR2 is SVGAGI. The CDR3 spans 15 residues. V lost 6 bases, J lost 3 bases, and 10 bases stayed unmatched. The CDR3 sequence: CASSLAGTFYYEQYF. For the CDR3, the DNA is TGTGCCAGCAGCTTAGCGGGGACTTTCTACTACGAGCAGTACTTC.

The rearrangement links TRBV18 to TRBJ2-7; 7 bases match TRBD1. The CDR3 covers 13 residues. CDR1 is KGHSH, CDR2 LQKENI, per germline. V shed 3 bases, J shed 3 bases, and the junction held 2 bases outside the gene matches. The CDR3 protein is CASSPDRHYEQYF. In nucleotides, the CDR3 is TGTGCCAGCTCACCGGACAGGCACTACGAGCAGTACTTC.

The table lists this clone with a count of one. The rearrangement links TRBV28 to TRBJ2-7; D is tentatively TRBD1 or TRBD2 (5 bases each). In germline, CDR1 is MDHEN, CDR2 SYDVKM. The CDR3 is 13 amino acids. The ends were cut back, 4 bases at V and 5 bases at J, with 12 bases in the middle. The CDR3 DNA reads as TGTGCCAGCAGTTCCGGGACGAGCGACGAGCAGTACTTC. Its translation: CASSSGTSDEQYF.

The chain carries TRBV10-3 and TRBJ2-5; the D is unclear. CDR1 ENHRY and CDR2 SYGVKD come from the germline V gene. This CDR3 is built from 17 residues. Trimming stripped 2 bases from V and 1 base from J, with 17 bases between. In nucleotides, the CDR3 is TGTGCCATCAGTGAGGGTCGCGCTTCGACCTCCCAAGAGACCCAGTACTTC. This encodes CAISEGRASTSQETQYF.

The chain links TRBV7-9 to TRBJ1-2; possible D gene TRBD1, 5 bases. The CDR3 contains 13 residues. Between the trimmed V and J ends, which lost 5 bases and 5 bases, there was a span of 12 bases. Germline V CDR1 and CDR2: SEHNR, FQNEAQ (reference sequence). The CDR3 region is CASSRQSDYGYTF. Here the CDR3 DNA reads TGTGCCAGCAGCCGACAGTCCGATTATGGCTACACCTTC. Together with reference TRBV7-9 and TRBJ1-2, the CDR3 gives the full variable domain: DTGVSQNPRHKITKRGQNVTFRCDPISEHNRLYWYRQTLGQGPEFLTYFQNEAQLEKSRLLSDRFSAERPKGSFSTLEIQRTEQGDSAMYLCASSRQSDYGYTFGSGTRLTVV.

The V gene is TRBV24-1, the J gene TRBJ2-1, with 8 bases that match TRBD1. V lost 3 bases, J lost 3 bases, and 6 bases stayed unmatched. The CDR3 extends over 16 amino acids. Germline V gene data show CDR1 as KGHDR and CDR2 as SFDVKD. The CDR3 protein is CATSDTTGAHYNEQFF. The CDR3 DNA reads TGTGCCACCAGTGATACGACAGGGGCGCACTACAATGAGCAGTTCTTC.

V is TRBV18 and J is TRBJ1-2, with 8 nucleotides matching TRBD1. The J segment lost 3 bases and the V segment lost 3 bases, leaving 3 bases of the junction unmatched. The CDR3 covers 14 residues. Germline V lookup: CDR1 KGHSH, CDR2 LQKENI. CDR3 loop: CASSPTGVDYGYTF. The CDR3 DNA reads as TGTGCCAGCTCACCGACAGGGGTGGACTATGGCTACACCTTC.